This paragraph covers one T cell receptor (beta chain) sequence. Its target is not known. This entry belongs to a study of Graves' ophthalmopathy and Graves' hyperthyroidism. Study findings and constraints: Among expanded thyroid clonotypes above 0.001 frequency, most also occurred in blood. The model predicted progression of ophthalmopathy with a sensitivity of roughly 70%, and its specificity was 72% to 80%.

Ineligible for inclusion were patients with other autoimmune diseases, uncontrolled infections, pregnancy or lactation. Serum thyroxine and TRAb, along with clinical symptoms, thyroid ultrasound and orbital computed tomography, were what diagnosis relied on. Amplification targeted the TCR beta CDR3 regions, with RNA transcripts as the source material. First-round RT-PCR with HTBI primers preceded a second-round multiplex PCR. From the multiplex PCR reads, TCRdb called clonotypes with MiXCR, one entry per CDR3 protein. The table has around 1,000,000 distinct CDR3 sequences, roughly two fifths seen once. The CDR3 is 14 residues long. Trimming took 6 bases from V and 6 from J, leaving 17 bases between them. Germline CDR1 DFQATT, CDR2 SNEGSKA (reference sequence).

The J gene is TRBJ2-2, the V gene TRBV20-1, with TRBD2 as a possible D gene (6 bases). The source material was peripheral blood or thyroid tissue (not recorded which). The sequence derives from an adult man with Graves' hyperthyroidism. The DNA for the CDR3 is TGCAGTGCCTTGGGGCTAGCGATCCCCGGGGAGCTGTTTTTT. The encoded protein is CSALGLAIPGELFF.